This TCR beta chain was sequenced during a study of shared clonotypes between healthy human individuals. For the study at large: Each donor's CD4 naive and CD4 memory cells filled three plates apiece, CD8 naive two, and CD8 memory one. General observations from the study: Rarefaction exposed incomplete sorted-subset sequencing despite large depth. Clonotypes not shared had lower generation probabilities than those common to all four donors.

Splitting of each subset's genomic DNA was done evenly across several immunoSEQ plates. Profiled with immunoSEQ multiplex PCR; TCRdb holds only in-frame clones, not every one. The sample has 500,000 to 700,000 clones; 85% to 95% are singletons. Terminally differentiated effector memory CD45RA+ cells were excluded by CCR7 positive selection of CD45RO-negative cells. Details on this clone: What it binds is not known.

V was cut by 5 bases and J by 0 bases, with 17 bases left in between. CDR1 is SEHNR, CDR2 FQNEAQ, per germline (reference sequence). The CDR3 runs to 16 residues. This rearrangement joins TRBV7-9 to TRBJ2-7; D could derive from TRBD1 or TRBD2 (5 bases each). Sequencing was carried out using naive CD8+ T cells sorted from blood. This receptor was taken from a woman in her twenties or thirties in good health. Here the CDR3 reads CASSPRGAESSYEQYF. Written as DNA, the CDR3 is TGTGCCAGCAGCCCTAGGGGAGCGGAGAGCTCCTACGAGCAGTACTTC.